This TCR beta chain was sequenced in a study of shared clonotypes between healthy human individuals. Broader study findings: Across subsets, estimated richness was generally greater for naive than for memory populations.

Looked up from germline, CDR1 is LNHNV and CDR2 is YYDKDF (reference sequence). The CDR3 contains 16 residues. V shed 1 base and J shed 2 bases, with 13 bases lying between them. TCRdb's table, derived via immunoSEQ multiplex PCR, lists solely in-frame clones and lacks some. The data contain 780,000 or so clones, roughly 72% of them singletons. Comments on this clone: Its antigen is not identified.

The receptor's source is a woman in her 30s in good health. The chain carries TRBV15 and TRBJ2-3; D uncertain. Sequencing used memory CD4+ T cells sorted from blood. Subset described: CD45RA-negative fraction. The CDR3 DNA reads as TGTGCCACCAGCAGAGTAGAGGCGTCGTACACAGATACGCAGTATTTT. It yields the protein CATSRVEASYTDTQYF.